One and the same sample provided the 27 T cell receptor beta chains below, sequenced in a study of blood T cell repertoires in COVID-19 (TCRdb year 2020). The library came from the immunoSEQ multiplex PCR assay. Drawn from immuneACCESS, this table holds only the in-frame rearrangements with V and J called that TCRdb kept. Clones are partly lost; checked studies trace under half to an unresolved V gene and leave the rest unexplained. The sample profile shows about 45,000 clones; approximately 86% of them were found once. Around 10% of the sample is taken by the ten largest. Sequencing input: peripheral blood. These receptors came from an elderly woman with active COVID-19.

The V call is TRBV11-2, the J call TRBJ2-5; TRBD2 agrees at 8 bases. The CDR3 runs 15 residues. Germline CDR1 is SGHAT and CDR2 is FQNNGV. The ends lost 5 bases at V and 3 bases at J; junction bases unmatched: 8. The CDR3 protein is CASSPGLVAEETQYF. The CDR3 DNA is TGTGCCAGCAGCCCGGGACTAGTAGCAGAAGAGACCCAGTACTTC.

CDR3 protein: CASSITSGAYEQYF. DNA of the CDR3: TGTGCCAGTAGTATAACTAGCGGGGCCTACGAGCAGTACTTC. This sequence joins TRBV19 and TRBJ2-7, with 10 bases that match TRBD2. V lost 2 bases, J lost 2 bases, and 0 bases stayed unmatched. Germline CDR1 and CDR2: LNHDA and SQIVND (reference sequence). There are 14 residues in the CDR3.

This clone was found a few times. This chain joins TRBV7-9 and TRBJ1-5; TRBD1 matches at 9 bases. Germline assignment: CDR1 SEHNR and CDR2 FQNEAQ (reference sequence). With 2 bases clipped from V and 1 base from J, the junction kept 3 bases outside the gene matches. The CDR3 is 16 residues long. CDR3 loop: CASSLWGTGSNQPQHF. The CDR3 bases are TGTGCCAGCAGCTTATGGGGGACAGGGAGCAATCAGCCCCAGCATTTT.

The chain is built from TRBV30 and TRBJ1-5; D uncertain. V lost 0 bases to trimming and J lost 3 bases, with 9 bases between them. The CDR3 runs 14 residues. The germline V gene has CDR1 GTSNPN and CDR2 SVGIG (reference sequence). CDR3 bases: TGTGCCTGGAGTGTAGGAGGTCTCAATCAGCCCCAGCATTTT. Protein: CAWSVGGLNQPQHF.

A word on this clone: The junction does not match germline at one end; this may be a read error. The genes are TRBV6-1 and TRBJ2-5; 10 bases map to TRBD2. The CDR3 loop spans 16 amino acids. The germline gives CDR1 MNHNS, CDR2 SASEGT. The CDR3, as DNA: TGTGCCAGCTGTGAAGGGGTAGCGGGGGGACTCGGGGCCCAGTACTTC. Protein: CASCEGVAGGLGAQYF.

V usage is TRBV18 and J usage is TRBJ1-1; D might be TRBD1 (5 bases). The CDR3 has 15 amino acids. From germline, CDR1 is KGHSH and CDR2 LQKENI. V was pared by 5 bases and J by 3 bases, with 16 bases between. CDR3 loop: CASSSTGRAYTEAFF. The CDR3 nucleotides read TGTGCCAGCTCATCAACGGGCAGGGCGTACACTGAAGCTTTCTTT.

The rearrangement links TRBV6-1 to TRBJ2-5; a possible D gene is TRBD2 (5 bases). Germline V gene sequence: CDR1 MNHNS, CDR2 SASEGT. This CDR3 has 18 amino acids. The germline V and J ends were trimmed by 1 base and 5 bases, with 23 bases remaining between them. The CDR3 DNA follows: TGTGCCAGCAGTGAAGGAAGCCAACTCCTGGCGGGTGGGGAGACCCAGTACTTC. Encoded protein: CASSEGSQLLAGGETQYF.

The J gene is TRBJ2-3, the V gene TRBV5-6; 10 bases line up with TRBD2. The V segment lost 2 bases and the J segment 2 bases; nucleotides outside the gene matches: 5. The germline CDR1 and CDR2 sequences are SGHDT and YYEEEE. The CDR3 spans 16 residues. Written as DNA, the CDR3 is TGTGCCAGCAGCTTTCTAGCGGGGGCCCACACAGATACGCAGTATTTT. The encoded protein is CASSFLAGAHTDTQYF. Combining the CDR3 with reference TRBV5-6 and TRBJ2-3 gives the whole variable domain DAGVTQSPTHLIKTRGQQVTLRCSPKSGHDTVSWYQQALGQGPQFIFQYYEEEERQRGNFPDRFSGHQFPNYSSELNVNALLLGDSALYLCASSFLAGAHTDTQYFGPGTRLTVL.

V is TRBV6-2 or TRBV6-3 and J is TRBJ2-7, with a weak D call TRBD2 (6 bases). This CDR3 region has 14 residues. Germline-derived CDR1 and CDR2 are MNHEY and SVGEGT. The germline V and J ends were trimmed by 2 bases and 5 bases, with 13 bases remaining between them. Here the CDR3 reads CASSYRRGGDEQYF. The CDR3 bases are TGTGCCAGCAGTTACCGGAGGGGCGGGGACGAGCAGTACTTC.

The chain carries TRBV11-2 and TRBJ2-6; weak D call: TRBD2 (6 bases). Germline CDR1 and CDR2: SGHAT and FQNNGV. The CDR3 consists of 17 residues. V lost 4 bases to trimming and J lost 2 bases, with 15 bases between them. The CDR3 region is CASSWAGRYAGANVLTF. The CDR3 DNA reads as TGTGCCAGCAGCTGGGCGGGGAGGTACGCTGGGGCCAACGTCCTGACTTTC.

This chain uses TRBV28 with TRBJ1-1; TRBD1 matches at 7 bases. Germline trimming cut 4 bases from V and 5 bases from J; bases unmatched to any gene: 10. Germline CDR1 reads MDHEN; CDR2 reads SYDVKM. This CDR3 contains 15 residues. The CDR3 DNA follows: TGTGCCAGCAGTTCCGGCGGGACACAGGGGACTGAAGCTTTCTTT. It encodes CASSSGGTQGTEAFF.

The rearrangement links TRBV7-2 to TRBJ2-1, with D possibly matching TRBD1 (6 bases). The CDR3 spans 14 residues. The germline CDR1 and CDR2 sequences are SGHTA and FQGNSA. V lost 5 bases and J lost 9, with 17 bases in between. The DNA of the CDR3 is TGTGCCAGCAGCATAAAGACAGGCAGACTTGAGCAGTTCTTC. Translating gives CASSIKTGRLEQFF.

The chain is built from TRBV2 and TRBJ1-6; 8 positions agree with TRBD1. The CDR3 loop spans 14 amino acids. Trimming took 4 bases from V and 7 from J; bases not matched to a gene: 3. Germline lookup yields CDR1 SNHLY and CDR2 FYNNEI. CDR3 residues: CASSGDRPNSPLHF. The CDR3 nucleotides read TGTGCCAGCAGTGGGGACAGGCCCAATTCACCCCTCCACTTT.

The chain links TRBV5-1 to TRBJ2-2, with 7 nucleotides matching TRBD1. J gave up 6 bases and V 3 bases, and 5 bases lay outside the gene matches. This CDR3 region has 14 residues. Germline V gene data show CDR1 as SGHRS and CDR2 as YFSETQ. CDR3 sequence (DNA): TGCGCCAGCAGCTCAGGACAGGCCGCCGGGGAGCTGTTTTTT. Its protein is CASSSGQAAGELFF. Supplemented by reference TRBV5-1 and TRBJ2-2, the full variable domain reads KAGVTQTPRYLIKTRGQQVTLSCSPISGHRSVSWYQQTPGQGLQFLFEYFSETQRNKGNFPGRFSGRQFSNSRSEMNVSTLELGDSALYLCASSSGQAAGELFFGEGSRLTVL.

This chain links TRBV28 with TRBJ2-5; 8 bases line up with TRBD2. CDR3 size: 16 residues. In germline, CDR1 is MDHEN, CDR2 SYDVKM. J was trimmed by 4 bases and V by 1 base; bases with no gene match: 8. CDR3 residues: CASSLSPGTRRETQYF. The DNA of the CDR3 is TGTGCCAGCAGTTTATCCCCGGGGACTAGACGAGAGACCCAGTACTTC.

Concerning this clone: The same CDR3 also results from other DNA sequences found in this sample. V gene TRBV5-6 combines with J gene TRBJ1-2; perhaps TRBD1 as D (5 bases). The CDR3 runs to 19 residues. Germline CDR1 reads SGHDT; CDR2 reads YYEEEE. V was clipped by 0 bases and J by 4 bases, with 25 bases between them. The CDR3 DNA reads as TGTGCCAGCAGCTTGGTCGGCGTTGACGGAGGGGATCATACCTATGGCTACACCTTC. Its translation is CASSLVGVDGGDHTYGYTF.

The V and J genes are TRBV5-1 and TRBJ2-1; possibly TRBD1 for D (6 bases). This CDR3 is built from 15 residues. The germline V and J ends were trimmed by 5 bases and 4 bases, with 16 bases remaining between them. CDR1 is SGHRS and CDR2 is YFSETQ in the germline V gene. CDR3 in DNA: TGCGCCAGCAGTCAGGGCCAGGGGACATACAATGAGCAGTTCTTC. This codes for CASSQGQGTYNEQFF.

Only one count was recorded for this clone. This rearrangement joins TRBV25-1 to TRBJ1-2, with 8 positions matching TRBD1. J gave up 4 bases and V 5 bases, and 9 bases lay outside the gene matches. CDR3 length equals 15 residues. The germline CDR1 and CDR2 sequences are MGHDK and SYGVNS. CDR3 bases: TGTGCCAGCAGTCCTACAGGGGGGCGCGGCTATGGCTACACCTTC. Encoded protein: CASSPTGGRGYGYTF.

The chain joins TRBV10-3 to TRBJ1-4, with 7 nucleotides matching TRBD1. There are 13 residues in the CDR3. V dropped 10 bases and J dropped 5; count of bases not matched to a gene: 7. The germline CDR1 and CDR2 sequences are ENHRY and SYGVKD. The CDR3 here is CATRDSQNEKLFF. The CDR3 coding sequence is TGTGCCACGAGGGACAGCCAAAATGAAAAACTGTTTTTT.

This chain joins TRBV2 and TRBJ2-5, with 11 nucleotides matching TRBD1. With 5 bases clipped from V and 5 bases from J, the junction kept 4 bases outside the gene matches. The CDR3 sequence is 14 residues long. Germline V gene data show CDR1 as SNHLY and CDR2 as FYNNEI. Here the CDR3 DNA reads TGTGCCAGCAGTAGGACAGGGGGCGGCGAGACCCAGTACTTC. Translation gives CASSRTGGGETQYF.

This clone was seen once. The J gene is TRBJ2-5, the V gene TRBV29-1; D might be TRBD2 (5 bases). In germline, CDR1 is SQVTM, CDR2 ANQGSEA. This CDR3 region has 10 residues. Trimming removed 4 bases from V and 5 bases from J, with 5 bases in between. The DNA of the CDR3 is TGCAGCGTTGGGGAGGAGACCCAGTACTTC. This gives the protein CSVGEETQYF.

The chain couples TRBV6-2 or TRBV6-3 to TRBJ2-7, with TRBD1 identical over 9 bases. The V gene's germline CDR1 is MNHEY and CDR2 SVGEGT. V was pared by 2 bases and J by 6 bases, with 11 bases of the junction left unmatched. The CDR3 totals 16 residues. The CDR3 DNA sequence: TGTGCCAGCAGTTACACCCCCGGGACAGGGTTAGGCGAGCAGTACTTC. It encodes CASSYTPGTGLGEQYF.

The V gene is TRBV24-1, the J gene TRBJ2-3; D not certain. CDR3 length: 13 amino acids. Germline loops: CDR1 KGHDR, CDR2 SFDVKD. V was cut by 8 bases and J by 6 bases, with 14 bases left in between. CDR3 region: CATTLFSADTQYF. Written as DNA, the CDR3 is TGTGCCACCACATTATTCTCCGCGGATACGCAGTATTTT.

The gene calls are TRBV5-8 and TRBJ1-4, with TRBD1 matching 8 bases. Germline CDR1 SGHTS, CDR2 YDEGEE. The CDR3 runs to 16 residues. V lost 4 bases and J lost 8; bases outside the gene matches: 13. This chain's CDR3 is CASSERRTGLREKLFF. The CDR3 DNA sequence: TGTGCCAGCAGCGAGAGAAGGACAGGGCTTCGGGAAAAACTGTTTTTT.

This chain links TRBV12-3 or TRBV12-4 with TRBJ2-7; D perhaps matches TRBD1 (5 bases). This CDR3 comprises 13 residues. V lost 5 bases and J 1 base, leaving 9 bases between the germline ends. This CDR3 reads CASSQGFSYEQYF. DNA for the CDR3: TGTGCCAGCAGTCAGGGTTTTTCCTACGAGCAGTACTTC.

The rearrangement uses TRBV10-3 and TRBJ1-3, with TRBD1 identical over 7 bases. The CDR3 is made up of 15 amino acids. Trimming cost V 5 bases and J 0 bases; bases outside gene matches: 4. From germline, CDR1 is ENHRY and CDR2 SYGVKD. The CDR3 sequence is CAISKGQTSGNTIYF. CDR3 DNA: TGTGCCATCAGTAAGGGACAGACCTCTGGAAACACCATATATTTT.

This chain connects TRBV28 to TRBJ1-2; 9 bases agree with TRBD1. With 2 bases clipped from V and 2 bases from J, the junction kept 9 bases outside the gene matches. The germline V gene has CDR1 MDHEN and CDR2 SYDVKM. The CDR3 extends over 17 amino acids. CDR3 residues: CASSLGLGQGVNYGYTF. CDR3 coding DNA: TGTGCCAGCAGTTTAGGTTTGGGACAGGGCGTAAACTATGGCTACACCTTC.